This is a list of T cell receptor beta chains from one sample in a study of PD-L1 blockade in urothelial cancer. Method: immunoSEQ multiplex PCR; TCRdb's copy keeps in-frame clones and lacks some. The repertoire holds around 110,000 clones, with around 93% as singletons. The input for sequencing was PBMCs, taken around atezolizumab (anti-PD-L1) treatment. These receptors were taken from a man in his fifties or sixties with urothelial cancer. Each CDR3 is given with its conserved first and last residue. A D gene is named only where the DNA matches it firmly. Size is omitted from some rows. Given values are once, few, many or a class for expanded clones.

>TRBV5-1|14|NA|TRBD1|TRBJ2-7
TGCGCCAGCAGCCTTGGGACAGGGCCCGACGAGCAGTACTTC
CASSLGTGPDEQYF
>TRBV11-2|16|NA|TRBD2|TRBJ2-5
TGTGCCAGCAGCTCTTCACTAGCGGGAGGCCGGGGGGCCCAGTACTTC
CASSSSLAGGRGAQYF
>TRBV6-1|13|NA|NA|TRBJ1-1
TGTGCCAGCGGCCGGGATGGGAACACTGAAGCTTTCTTT
CASGRDGNTEAFF
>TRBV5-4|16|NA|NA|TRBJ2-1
TGTGCCAGCAGCTTGGGAGTCCACGGGGGGCGAAATGAGCAGTTCTTC
CASSLGVHGGRNEQFF
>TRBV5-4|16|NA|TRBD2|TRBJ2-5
TGTGCCAGCAGCGGGGGACTAGCGGGAATCCAAGAGACCCAGTACTTC
CASSGGLAGIQETQYF
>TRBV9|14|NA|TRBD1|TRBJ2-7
TGTGCCAGCAGCTCCCGACAGGGCTCCTACGAGCAGTACTTC
CASSSRQGSYEQYF
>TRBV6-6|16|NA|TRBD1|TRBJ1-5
TGTGCCAGACGGGGACAGGGCTTATATAGCAATCAGCCCCAGCATTTT
CARRGQGLYSNQPQHF
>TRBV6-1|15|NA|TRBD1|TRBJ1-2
TGTGCCAGCAGTGAAGCGGGACAGAGCTCCTATGGCTACACCTTC
CASSEAGQSSYGYTF
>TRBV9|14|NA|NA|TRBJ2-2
TGTGCCAGCAGCCCCTTTGGGGGGACCGGGGAGCTGTTTTTT
CASSPFGGTGELFF
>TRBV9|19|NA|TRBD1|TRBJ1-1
TGTGCCAGCAGCGTAGCCCCGGGACAGGGTGGGAGGGGGAACACTGAAGCTTTCTTT
CASSVAPGQGGRGNTEAFF
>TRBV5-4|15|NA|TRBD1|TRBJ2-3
TGTGCCAGCAGCTCGCTGACAGGGCGCACAGATACGCAGTATTTT
CASSSLTGRTDTQYF
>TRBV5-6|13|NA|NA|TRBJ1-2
TGTGCCAGCAGCTTGATCCAGGGAGGTGGCTACACCTTC
CASSLIQGGGYTF
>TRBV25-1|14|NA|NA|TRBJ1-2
TGTGCCAGCAGTTCATCGACAAGCCGACGCGGCTACACCTTC
CASSSSTSRRGYTF
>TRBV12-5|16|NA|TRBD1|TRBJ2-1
TGTGCTAGTGGTTTGCCTTCGGGACAGGGGGCTCATGAGCAGTTCTTC
CASGLPSGQGAHEQFF
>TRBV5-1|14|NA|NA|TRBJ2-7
TGCGCCAGCAGCTTTATCTCTCCCCCCTACGAGCAGTACTTC
CASSFISPPYEQYF
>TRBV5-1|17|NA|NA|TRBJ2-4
TGCGCCAGCAGCTTGGGTGCCCCTCGCGGGGTTCAGGACATTCAGTACTTC
CASSLGAPRGVQDIQYF
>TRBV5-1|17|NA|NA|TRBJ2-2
TGCGCCAGCAGCTTGGAAATGCCTACACAGGGTGCCGGGGAGCTGTTTTTT
CASSLEMPTQGAGELFF
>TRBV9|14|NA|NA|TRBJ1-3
TGTGCCAGCAGCCCGCTGAGGGTCGGAAACACCATATATTTT
CASSPLRVGNTIYF
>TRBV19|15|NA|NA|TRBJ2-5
TGTGCCAGTAGCCCAGCCAAAGGGGCGGCAGAGACCCAGTACTTC
CASSPAKGAAETQYF
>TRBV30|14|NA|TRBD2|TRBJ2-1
TGTGCCTGGGGGGGGGTAGCGGCCTACAATGAGCAGTTCTTC
CAWGGVAAYNEQFF
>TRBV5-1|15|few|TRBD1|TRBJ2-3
TGCGCCAGCAGCCCGCGACAGGGGTCCCCAGATACGCAGTATTTT
CASSPRQGSPDTQYF
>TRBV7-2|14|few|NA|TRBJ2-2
TGTGCCAGCAGCTTAGTAGGGAGCAGCGGGGAGCTGTTTTTT
CASSLVGSSGELFF
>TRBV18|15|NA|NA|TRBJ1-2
TGTGCCAGCTCACCGCAATCCGACAGTTCCTATGGCTACACCTTC
CASSPQSDSSYGYTF
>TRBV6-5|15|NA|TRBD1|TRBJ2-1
TGTGCCAGCAGTTTCGCCGGGACAGAATACAATGAGCAGTTCTTC
CASSFAGTEYNEQFF
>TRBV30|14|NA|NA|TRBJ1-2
TGTGCCTGGAGTAGGGCAGGGGTTGGGTATGGCTACACCTTC
CAWSRAGVGYGYTF
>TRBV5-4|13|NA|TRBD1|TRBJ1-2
TGTGCCAGCAGCATGGGACAGCGGGATGGCTACACCTTC
CASSMGQRDGYTF
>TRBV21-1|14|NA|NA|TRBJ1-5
TGTGCCAGCAGCGAGAGAGAGGGCAATCAGCCCCAGCATTTT
CASSEREGNQPQHF
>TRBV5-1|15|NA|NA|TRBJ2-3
TGCGCCAGCAGCTTGGACTGGGCATTCACAGATACGCAGTATTTT
CASSLDWAFTDTQYF
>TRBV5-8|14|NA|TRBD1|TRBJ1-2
TGTGCCAGCAGCGGGGACAGAGCTAACTATGGCTACACCTTC
CASSGDRANYGYTF
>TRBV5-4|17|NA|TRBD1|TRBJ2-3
TGTGCCAGCAGCAGACAGGGGGCCCTACTCGGCGCAGATACGCAGTATTTT
CASSRQGALLGADTQYF
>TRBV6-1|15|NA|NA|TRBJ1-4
TGTGCCACCTCCCCCAGTGGGGGCGCAGGGGAAAAACTGTTTTTT
CATSPSGGAGEKLFF